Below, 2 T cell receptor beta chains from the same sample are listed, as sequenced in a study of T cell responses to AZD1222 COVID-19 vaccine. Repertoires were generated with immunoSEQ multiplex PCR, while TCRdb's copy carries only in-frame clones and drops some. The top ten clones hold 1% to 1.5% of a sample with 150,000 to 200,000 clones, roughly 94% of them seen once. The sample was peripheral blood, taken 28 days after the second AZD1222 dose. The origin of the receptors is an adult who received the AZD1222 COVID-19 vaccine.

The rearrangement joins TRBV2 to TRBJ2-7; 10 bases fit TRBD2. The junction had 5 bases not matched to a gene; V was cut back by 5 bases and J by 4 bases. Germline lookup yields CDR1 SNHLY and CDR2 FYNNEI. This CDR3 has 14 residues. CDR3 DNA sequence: TGTGCCAGCAGTTCCTTAGCGGGAGGATACGAGCAGTACTTC. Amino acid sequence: CASSSLAGGYEQYF.

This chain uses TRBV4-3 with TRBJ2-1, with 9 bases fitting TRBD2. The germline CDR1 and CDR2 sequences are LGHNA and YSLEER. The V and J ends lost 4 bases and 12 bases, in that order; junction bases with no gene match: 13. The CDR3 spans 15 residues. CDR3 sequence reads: CASSRTSDTEGVQFF. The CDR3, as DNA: TGCGCCAGCAGCCGGACTAGCGATACTGAGGGGGTGCAGTTCTTC.